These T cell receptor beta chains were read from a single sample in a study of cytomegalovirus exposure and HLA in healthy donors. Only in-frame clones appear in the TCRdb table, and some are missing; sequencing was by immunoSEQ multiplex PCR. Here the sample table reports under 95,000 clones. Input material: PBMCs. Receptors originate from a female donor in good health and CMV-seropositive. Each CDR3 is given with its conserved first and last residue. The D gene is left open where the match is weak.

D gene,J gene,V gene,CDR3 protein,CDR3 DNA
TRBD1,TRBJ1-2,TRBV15,CATSHINGTGNGF,TGTGCCACCAGCCATATCAACGGGACAGGTAATGGGTTT
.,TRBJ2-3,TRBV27,CASKSQDTQYF,TGTGCCAGCAAATCCCAAGATACGCAGTATTTT
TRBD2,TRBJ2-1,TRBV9,CASSGGLAGSKFF,TGTGCCAGCAGCGGGGGACTAGCTGGCTCGAAGTTCTTC
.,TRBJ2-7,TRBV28,CASTVHAGGDEQYF,TGTGCCAGCACCGTTCACGCGGGTGGCGACGAGCAGTACTTC
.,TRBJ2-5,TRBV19,CASSPAVRWAVQETQYF,TGTGCCAGTAGCCCCGCCGTTCGTTGGGCAGTCCAAGAGACCCAGTACTTC
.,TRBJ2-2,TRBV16,CASTQGGMGNTGELFF,TGTGCCAGCACCCAGGGGGGGATGGGTAACACCGGGGAGCTGTTTTTT
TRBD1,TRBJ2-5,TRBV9,CASSPTDRGRETQYF,TGTGCCAGCAGCCCGACGGACAGGGGGCGAGAGACCCAGTACTTC
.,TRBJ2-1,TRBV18,CASSVAGSGDEQFF,TGTGCCAGCTCAGTAGCCGGGTCTGGCGATGAGCAGTTCTTC
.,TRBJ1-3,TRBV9,CASSAGGSGNTIYF,TGTGCCAGCAGCGCCGGCGGATCTGGAAACACCATATATTTT
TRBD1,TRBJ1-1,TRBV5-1,CASSLEGAGEAFF,TGCGCCAGCAGCTTGGAGGGGGCCGGTGAAGCTTTCTTT
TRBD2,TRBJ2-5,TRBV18,CASGLAGGQETQYF,TGTGCCAGTGGCCTAGCGGGGGGACAAGAGACCCAGTACTTC
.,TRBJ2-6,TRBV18,CASSPRDTGSGANVLTF,TGTGCCAGCTCACCCCGGGACACGGGCTCTGGGGCCAACGTCCTGACTTTC
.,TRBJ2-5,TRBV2,CASSETRQETQYF,TGTGCCAGCAGTGAGACTAGACAAGAGACCCAGTACTTC
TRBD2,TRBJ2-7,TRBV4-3,CASSQEVSWLAGGKAYEQYF,TGCGCCAGCAGCCAAGAAGTATCCTGGCTAGCGGGGGGGAAGGCCTACGAGCAGTACTTC
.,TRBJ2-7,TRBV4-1,CASSQDFPSSYEQYF,TGCGCCAGCAGCCAAGATTTTCCTAGCTCCTACGAGCAGTACTTC
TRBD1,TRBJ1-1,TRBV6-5,CASSRGGGNTEAFF,TGTGCCAGCAGTAGAGGGGGCGGTAACACTGAAGCTTTCTTT
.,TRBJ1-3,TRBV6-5,CASSYGGAPSGNTIYF,TGTGCCAGCAGTTACGGTGGAGCCCCCTCTGGAAACACCATATATTTT
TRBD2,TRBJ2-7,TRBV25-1,CASSVTRGRVANEQYF,TGTGCCAGCAGTGTCACTCGCGGGAGGGTTGCAAACGAGCAGTACTTC
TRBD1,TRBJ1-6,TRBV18,CASSPSDRDGSPLHF,TGTGCCAGCTCACCATCCGACAGGGACGGTTCACCCCTCCACTTT
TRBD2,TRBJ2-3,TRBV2,CASIPYGPSGSYTQYF,TGTGCCAGCATACCCTACGGTCCTAGCGGGAGTTATACGCAGTATTTT
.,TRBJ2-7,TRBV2,CASSADSTSYEQYF,TGTGCCAGTAGTGCCGACAGTACCTCCTACGAGCAGTACTTC
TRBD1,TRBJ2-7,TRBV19,CASSNRGSYEQYF,TGTGCCAGTAGTAACAGGGGCTCCTACGAGCAGTACTTC
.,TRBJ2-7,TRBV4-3,CASSQGTGLVYEQYF,TGCGCCAGCAGCCAAGGTACTGGACTGGTATACGAGCAGTACTTC
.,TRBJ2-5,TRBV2,CASSVLLVPETQYF,TGTGCCAGCAGTGTGTTGCTAGTGCCAGAGACCCAGTACTTC
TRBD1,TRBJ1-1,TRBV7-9,CASSNYRGHTEAFF,TGTGCCAGCAGCAACTACAGGGGACACACTGAAGCTTTCTTT
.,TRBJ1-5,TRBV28,CASSLLQNNQPQHF,TGTGCCAGCAGTTTATTACAGAACAATCAGCCCCAGCATTTT
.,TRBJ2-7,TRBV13,CASSSRLDYEQYF,TGTGCCAGCAGCTCCAGACTTGACTACGAGCAGTACTTC
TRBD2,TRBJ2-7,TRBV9,CASSVGLAGGAYEQYF,TGTGCCAGCAGCGTGGGACTAGCGGGGGGGGCCTACGAGCAGTACTTC
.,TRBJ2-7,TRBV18,CASSPTQRGSYEQYF,TGTGCCAGCTCACCCACACAAAGGGGCTCCTACGAGCAGTACTTC
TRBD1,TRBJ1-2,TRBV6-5,CASSYGQGAYGYTF,TGTGCCAGCAGTTACGGGCAGGGGGCATATGGCTACACCTTC
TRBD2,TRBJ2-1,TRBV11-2,CASSSRLAASYNEQFF,TGTGCCAGCAGCTCCAGACTAGCGGCCTCCTACAATGAGCAGTTCTTC
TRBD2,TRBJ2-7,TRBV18,CASSLRGLAGADYEQYF,TGTGCCAGCTCACTCCGGGGGCTAGCGGGGGCCGATTACGAGCAGTACTTC
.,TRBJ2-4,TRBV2,CASSDPGGPKREVQYF,TGTGCCAGCAGTGATCCTGGGGGTCCCAAAAGGGAGGTTCAGTACTTC
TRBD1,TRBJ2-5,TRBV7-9,CASSFGTDQETQYF,TGTGCCAGCAGCTTCGGGACAGATCAAGAGACCCAGTACTTC
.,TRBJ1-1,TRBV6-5,CASSYSRLRNTEAFF,TGTGCCAGCAGTTACTCCAGGCTTAGGAACACTGAAGCTTTCTTT